This record covers a single T cell receptor (beta chain). Its antigen remains unidentified. The record has no base qualities; no much larger clone is one base away. Donors were healthy HIV-negative adults with no recently reported acute infections or vaccinations. Every donor was a Caucasian adult living in Nashville, Tennessee, USA. CD4+ T cells were enriched by magnetic negative selection; naive cells were then positively selected on CD45RA, and the negative fraction formed the memory subset. After blood collection by leukapheresis, PBMCs were isolated using Ficoll-Histopaque density gradient centrifugation and then cryopreserved in the vapor phase of liquid nitrogen. Purity and quantity of every magnetically sorted T cell population were checked by analytical flow cytometry. Genomic DNA was isolated from each sorted fraction and quantified by UV absorbance on a Nanodrop 2000c. These data originate in a study of shared clonotypes between healthy human individuals (dated by TCRdb to the early 2020s). Notes on the research overall: The cohort comprised a couple of women and a few men aged 18 to 49 years. For each donor, CD4 naive and CD4 memory were each run on three plates, CD8 naive on two plates, and CD8 memory on one plate. To estimate repertoire size and how much clonotypes are shared between individuals, the study performed deep sequencing of blood TCR repertoires from a few healthy adults. Libraries were prepared and TCR repertoires were sequenced by different laboratories using diverse techniques, in order to increase sequencing depth and limit assay-specific biases. Per donor, leukapheresis produced somewhere between about 0.85 and 10 billion PBMCs.

TCR CDR3 regions were amplified from genomic DNA by multiplex PCR using the deep immunoSEQ assay. Extracted genomic DNA from each cell subset was spread evenly across all wells of several immunoSEQ 96-well plates, with each plate serving as a replicate. For sorted subsets, 150 to 250 ng genomic DNA, equal to 30,000 or so T cell genomes, was loaded into each replicate PCR. Purified libraries were quantified with a Qubit 3.0 fluorometer, sized on a Bioanalyzer 2100, and re-quantified with the KAPA Library Quantification kit. Each immunoSEQ 96-well plate was sequenced on its own single-read 150-cycle Illumina NextSeq 550 flow cell. As for the authors' bioinformatics: The immunoSEQ output contained only junctional sequences without quality scores, so filtering could not match that applied to full-length reads. Sequences were annotated with PyIR, a Python wrapper for IgBLAST v1.9, using IMGT germline references to assign V/J genes and CDR3. Reads were filtered out if the reads had weak V/J assignments (E-value above 1e-6), no CDR3, stop codons, out-of-frame junctions, or ambiguous translated residues. V3J clonotypes were defined as sequences sharing an identical inferred V gene, J gene, and CDR3 amino acid sequence. Percentage overlap between repertoires was computed as shared unique clonotypes divided by the size of the smaller repertoire. Repertoire richness was assessed with RTK rarefaction, the Chao1 estimator, and Recon v2.1 estimates of unobserved clonotypes. Generation probabilities for all TCRbeta clonotypes obtained by the gDNA method from a handful of donors were computed using OLGA. Drawn from immuneACCESS, this table holds only the in-frame rearrangements with V and J called that TCRdb kept. Clones are partly lost; checked studies trace under half to an unresolved V gene and leave the rest unexplained. V and J calls plus clone size are reproduced from that table; the DNA served to infer D and trimming. The table for this sample lists over a million clones; more than 65% of them were counted only once. Approximately 1.5% of the sample rests with the top ten.

V has 7 bases trimmed and J has 3 bases trimmed; junction bases matching no gene number 5. The cysteine opens and the phenylalanine closes a CDR3 of 13 amino acids. CDR3 DNA is the only sequence kept; it has 39 bases, read in frame from the first base. The germline V gene (reference sequence) yields LNHDA for CDR1 and SQIVND for CDR2. Beyond this particular receptor, the publication reports: Incomplete sequencing was indicated by rarefaction of sorted-subset datasets, despite the large sequencing depth. Sampling was restricted to blood, and TCR repertoires in tissue are likely to differ from TCR repertoires in blood. Sharing across a few donors was observed for approximately 5% of naive CD4, 3.5% of naive CD8, about 2.3% of memory CD4, and about 0.39% of memory CD8 clonotypes. Pairwise subsampling led to the expectation that sequencing depth would affect the degree of clonotype sharing among donors. Naive subsets generally had larger estimated clonotype richness than memory subsets did. Because the study included a small number of donors, the genetic and exposure-history diversity represented was limited. Higher generation probabilities were observed for clonotypes shared by all four sorted-subset donors than for non-shared clonotypes.

Sequencing input: memory CD4+ T cells sorted from blood. Sample cell subset or site, as interpreted from the label and publication: CD45RA-negative fraction. The source of this sequence is a man younger than 30 in good health. The sequence links TRBV19 to TRBJ1-1; 7 nucleotides in the junction match TRBD1. The CDR3 amino acid sequence is: CASKAQGDTEAFF. The sequenced DNA: TGTGCCAGTAAAGCTCAGGGGGACACTGAAGCTTTCTTT.